These T cell receptor beta chains were read from a single sample in a study of tumor and adjacent non-tumor tissue in lung cancer. TCRdb ran MiXCR on the multiplex PCR reads and lists one entry per CDR3 protein. The repertoire holds approximately 68,000 distinct CDR3 sequences, roughly 72% seen once, with approximately 30% in the top ten. The sequencing sample was made of lung tumor tissue. These TCRs come from a man between 60 and 75 years old with non-small cell lung cancer. The CDR3 runs from the conserved cysteine through the conserved F or W. The D gene is left open where the match is weak. Rows give clone size only sometimes, using once, few, many, or a class for an expanded clone.

V: TRBV5-5; size: -; D: TRBD1; J: TRBJ1-5; CDR3: CASNGQGGLDQPQNF; DNA: TGTGCCAGCAACGGACAGGGGGGTTTGGATCAGCCCCAGAATTTT
V: TRBV5-4; size: -; D: TRBD2; J: TRBJ2-3; CDR3: CASSPIERDPGDVQYF; DNA: TGTGCCAGCAGCCCTATCGAGCGGGACCCGGGAGATGTGCAGTATTTT
V: TRBV29-1; size: -; D: -; J: TRBJ2-6; CDR3: CSVRASSSAANVPTF; DNA: TGCAGCGTGAGGGCTTCTAGTTCGGCGGCCAACGTCCCGACTTTC
V: TRBV5-5; size: once; D: TRBD2; J: TRBJ2-7; CDR3: CASSFWLSALSGSCERYF; DNA: TGTGCCAGCAGCTTCTGGCTTTCCGCACTAAGCGGGAGTTGCGAGCGGTACTTC
V: TRBV6-5; size: -; D: -; J: TRBJ2-1; CDR3: CASSYGGPEEGKQFF; DNA: TGTGCTAGCAGTTACGGGGGGCCCGAGGAAGGGAAGCAGTTCTTC
V: TRBV5-5; size: few; D: TRBD1; J: TRBJ2-5; CDR3: CASTIGQGIQETQYF; DNA: TGTGCCAGCACCATTGGACAGGGGATCCAAGAGACCCAGTACTTC
V: TRBV20-1; size: many; D: -; J: TRBJ2-3; CDR3: CSARPSGRGAHNTQYF; DNA: TGCAGTGCTCGACCATCGGGACGGGGGGCGCACAATACGCAGTATTTT
V: TRBV6-5; size: -; D: -; J: TRBJ2-7; CDR3: CNSIYSRWETAEQYF; DNA: TGTAACAGCATTTACTCGAGGTGGGAGACGGCCGAGCAGTACTTC
V: TRBV5-4; size: -; D: TRBD2; J: TRBJ2-3; CDR3: CASSNIGREPGDTQYF; DNA: TGTGCCAGCAGCAATATCGGGCGGGAGCCGGGAGATACGCAGTATTTT
V: TRBV28; size: -; D: TRBD1; J: TRBJ1-1; CDR3: CASSLGAGGVTTRTEAFF; DNA: TGTGCCAGCAGTTTGGGAGCAGGGGGTGTTACGACGAGGACTGAAGCTTTCTTT
V: TRBV29-1; size: -; D: -; J: TRBJ1-2; CDR3: CSVAGGNCGYTF; DNA: TGCAGCGTTGCGGGGGGTAACTGTGGATACACCTTC
V: TRBV11-2; size: -; D: -; J: TRBJ1-2; CDR3: CASSSRELYGYTF; DNA: TGTGCCAGCAGCTCCCGGGAGCTCTATGGCTACACCTTC
V: TRBV20-1; size: -; D: -; J: TRBJ1-1; CDR3: CSVRNNFVGNTEAFF; DNA: TGTAGTGTTAGAAATAATTTCGTGGGAAACACTGAGGCTTTCTTT
V: TRBV6-5; size: -; D: -; J: TRBJ1-1; CDR3: CARGYSRRGGAEAFF; DNA: TGTGCCAGGGGTTACTCTCGCAGGGGTGGGGCTGAAGCTTTCTTT
V: TRBV6-7; size: -; D: TRBD2; J: TRBJ2-3; CDR3: CANSYTSGRAADTQYF; DNA: TGTGCCAACAGTTATACGAGCGGGAGGGCGGCAGATACCCAGTATTTT
V: TRBV20-1; size: -; D: TRBD2; J: TRBJ2-2; CDR3: CSATLTGGSETGELFF; DNA: TGCAGTGCTACTTTAACGGGAGGGTCAGAGACCGGGGAGCTGTTTTTT
V: TRBV11-2; size: few; D: -; J: TRBJ2-5; CDR3: CASSSERRSLETQYF; DNA: TGTGCCAGCAGCTCTGAGCGGAGGAGCCTTGAGACCCAGTACTTC
V: TRBV20-1; size: -; D: -; J: TRBJ2-4; CDR3: CRVGGVASFQRGAKNIQYF; DNA: TGCAGAGTTGGCGGAGTGGCTAGCTTCCAAAGGGGGGCCAAAAACATTCAGTACTTC
V: TRBV29-1; size: -; D: -; J: TRBJ2-6; CDR3: CSVELDNSGANVQTF; DNA: TGCAGCGTTGAGTTGGACAACTCTGGGGCCAACGTTCAGACTTTC
V: TRBV6-5; size: -; D: -; J: TRBJ2-2; CDR3: CACSYKGGGELLF; DNA: TGTGCCTGCAGTTACAAGGGGGGCGGGGAGTTGTTATTT